This T cell receptor beta chain is drawn from a study of early T cells in non-severe SARS-CoV-2 infection (TCRdb year 2021). For the study in its entirety: TCR sequencing used bulk RNA from unsorted whole blood, so alpha and beta chains could not be paired. Study-wide findings and limitations: VDJdb matching was skewed toward anti-spike CD8 responses and likely underestimated virus-specific expansions by missing private and CD4 specificities.

Set within a cohort of healthcare workers in London, UK, this nested case-control study involved weekly PCR testing of nasopharyngeal swabs along with blood sampling. Healthcare workers were recruited between 23 and 31 March 2020, during the week of the UK lockdown, and were followed weekly for up to roughly 15 weeks. From its cysteine to its phenylalanine, the CDR3 spans 15 amino acids. Only CDR3 DNA is held: 45 bases, read in frame from base 1. CDR1 MNHNY and CDR2 SVGAGI were looked up in the germline V gene (reference sequence). Deletion took 7 bases off V and 4 bases off J, with a span of 16 bases between the germline ends. This clonotype came up many times. No antigen is known for it. Per-base quality was not reported, and no clone a single base away is much larger than it. Library preparation employed 5' RACE. Instrument on record: NextSeq 500. In the TCR library protocol, unique molecular identifiers were attached to individual cDNA molecules to correct for PCR bias and sequencing error. Both TCR alpha and beta chains were sequenced, and tight co-correlation was observed between alpha and beta sequence abundances in each sample. Processing in the source paper ran as follows. Decombinator V4 was used to annotate the V gene, J gene and CDR3 of the TCR sequences. TCRs were defined as expanded if a significant change between any two time points was detected under a Poisson model with p below 0.0001. TCR abundances were normalised to the total number of TCRs sequenced per sample and were expressed as counts per million. MAIT TCRs were defined by TRAV1-2 paired with TRAJ12, TRAJ20 or TRAJ33, and iNKT TCRs by TRAV10 paired with TRAJ18. VDJdb, accessed 1 November 2021, was searched for CMV, EBV and SARS-CoV-2 annotated TCRs, excluding TCRs annotated for multiple antigens. The public reads were reprocessed in TCRdb via fastp at Q25 and MiXCR, keeping in-frame beta chains. Each entry is one CDR3 protein sequence, shown with its most common DNA and genes. These V and J calls are TCRdb output, not the study's own analysis. This sample has about 79,000 distinct CDR3 sequences in its table, and 13% of those were observed once. The ten most abundant clones make up roughly 6% of the sample.

Sequenced: whole blood. The sequence was obtained from an adult who was a healthcare worker with PCR-confirmed SARS-CoV-2 infection or an uninfected control (not recorded which). The V gene is TRBV6-6 and the J gene is TRBJ2-2, with TRBD1 perhaps the D gene, on 6 matching bases. The CDR3 protein sequence reads: CASTLTGTRTGELFF. The DNA sequence follows: TGTGCCAGCACTCTTACAGGGACACGCACCGGGGAGCTGTTTTTT.